The 26 T cell receptor beta chains listed next were all sequenced from one sample in a study of technical replicates of blood from several donors. Only in-frame clones appear in the TCRdb table, and some are missing; sequencing was by immunoSEQ multiplex PCR. In the table there are about 82,000 clones, more than 85% of which are singletons. Sequencing input: T cells isolated from PBMCs. The source is a human donor in good health.

This sequence joins TRBV4-1 and TRBJ1-1, with D possibly TRBD1 on 5 matching bases. Germline V gives CDR1 MGHRA, CDR2 YSYEKL. Trimming stripped 3 bases from V and 0 bases from J, with 11 bases between. This CDR3 is built from 15 residues. The CDR3 region is CASSHGAGLNTEAFF. DNA of the CDR3: TGCGCCAGCAGCCACGGAGCAGGGTTGAACACTGAAGCTTTCTTT.

This chain links TRBV12-5 with TRBJ2-5; tentative D call: TRBD1 (5 bases). There are 12 residues in the CDR3. The ends were cut back, 6 bases at V and 5 bases at J, with 10 bases in the middle. Germline CDR1 is LGHNT and CDR2 is FRNRAP. For the CDR3, the DNA is TGTGCTAGTGGGGGGCTATTGGAGACCCAGTACTTC. It specifies CASGGLLETQYF. The full variable domain, rest sourced from reference TRBV12-5 and TRBJ2-5, is DARVTQTPRHKVTEMGQEVTMRCQPILGHNTVFWYRQTMMQGLELLAYFRNRAPLDDSGMPKDRFSAEMPDATLATLKIQPSEPRDSAVYFCASGGLLETQYFGPGTRLLVL.

This chain connects TRBV27 to TRBJ2-2, with D hard to call. Looked up from germline, CDR1 is MNHEY and CDR2 is SMNVEV (reference sequence). Trimming cost V 8 bases and J 8 bases, with 12 bases left between them. The CDR3 sequence is 12 residues long. This CDR3 is CASGLGRGELFF. CDR3 sequence (DNA): TGTGCCAGCGGCCTAGGTCGGGGGGAGCTGTTTTTT.

This clone was seen a handful of times. CDR3: CAWARFMNTEAFF. The CDR3 coding sequence is TGTGCCTGGGCTCGGTTCATGAACACTGAAGCTTTCTTT. The J gene is TRBJ1-1, the V gene TRBV30; no clear D. V was cut by 5 bases and J by 0 bases, with 10 bases left in between. The CDR3 is 13 amino acids. Germline CDR1 and CDR2: GTSNPN and SVGIG (reference sequence). Combining the CDR3 with reference TRBV30 and TRBJ1-1 gives the whole variable domain SQTIHQWPATLVQPVGSPLSLECTVEGTSNPNLYWYRQAAGRGLQLLFYSVGIGQISSEVPQNLSASRPQDRQFILSSKKLLLSDSGFYLCAWARFMNTEAFFGQGTRLTVV.

The chain uses TRBV5-1 and TRBJ1-4; D uncertain. The V gene's germline CDR1 is SGHRS and CDR2 YFSETQ. V was clipped by 2 bases and J by 6 bases, with 8 bases between them. This CDR3 region has 13 residues. CDR3: CASSLNADEKLFF. The CDR3 region has the DNA TGCGCCAGCAGCTTAAATGCAGATGAAAAACTGTTTTTT.

This rearrangement joins TRBV7-6 to TRBJ2-2; possible D gene TRBD2, 6 bases. Germline V gene sequence: CDR1 SGHVS, CDR2 FNYEAQ. Trimming removed 8 bases at V and 6 bases at J, with 19 bases between. The CDR3 covers 15 residues. CDR3 in DNA: TGTGCCAGCGGGGGATCGTTAGGCGGGGCCGGGGAGCTGTTTTTT. Its protein is CASGGSLGGAGELFF.

The chain is built from TRBV11-2 and TRBJ2-7, with 8 bases aligning to TRBD1. Germline V gene lookup returns CDR1 SGHAT and CDR2 FQNNGV. The CDR3 covers 13 residues. J was trimmed by 6 bases and V by 5 bases; bases with no gene match: 6. The CDR3 DNA reads as TGTGCCAGCAGCCTGCAGGGGGCTGGCGAGCAGTACTTC. Translated, it gives CASSLQGAGEQYF.

The CDR3 region has the DNA TGTGCCAGCAGCCCCGAACAGAATACCGCTTTCTTT. Protein product: CASSPEQNTAFF. This chain links TRBV9 with TRBJ1-1; D remains unclear. This CDR3 has 12 residues. Germline CDR1 is SGDLS and CDR2 is YYNGEE. Trimming pared 4 bases from V and 11 bases from J, leaving 15 bases between. The whole variable domain, filled in from reference TRBV9 and TRBJ1-1, reads DSGVTQTPKHLITATGQRVTLRCSPRSGDLSVYWYQQSLDQGLQFLIQYYNGEERAKGNILERFSAQQFPDLHSELNLSSLELGDSALYFCASSPEQNTAFFGQGTRLTVV.

The V and J genes are TRBV28 and TRBJ2-7; 9 bases map to TRBD1. There are 14 residues in the CDR3. With V trimmed by 3 bases and J by 7 bases, 7 bases remained unmatched. The V gene's germline CDR1 is MDHEN and CDR2 SYDVKM. As DNA, the CDR3 is TGTGCCAGCAGTTTCACAGGGGGCAGAAGGGAGCAGTACTTC. It translates to CASSFTGGRREQYF.

The chain uses TRBV6-1 and TRBJ2-2, with a possible D match to TRBD1 (5 bases). The V gene lost 7 bases and the J gene lost 4 bases, with 16 bases spanning the gap. The CDR3 totals 15 residues. Per the germline V gene, CDR1 is MNHNS and CDR2 is SASEGT. This CDR3 reads CASIFQGFSTGELFF. CDR3 DNA sequence: TGTGCCAGCATATTCCAGGGTTTTAGCACCGGGGAGCTGTTTTTT.

This clone occurred once. The rearrangement links TRBV9 to TRBJ2-3, with 11 bases lining up with TRBD2. This CDR3 is 17 amino acids long. Germline lookup yields CDR1 SGDLS and CDR2 YYNGEE. The V gene end was trimmed by 4 bases and the J gene end by 5 bases; junction bases not matched to a gene: 12. The CDR3 spells CASSPTKLAGVRDTQYF. The CDR3 nucleotides read TGTGCCAGCAGCCCAACAAAACTAGCGGGAGTAAGAGATACGCAGTATTTT.

This clone was seen just once. The rearrangement joins TRBV2 to TRBJ2-1; TRBD2 aligns across 10 bases. The CDR3 is 15 amino acids. V shed 6 bases, J shed 5 bases, and the junction held 7 bases outside the gene matches. CDR1 SNHLY and CDR2 FYNNEI come from the germline V gene. The CDR3 loop is CASRELAGENNEQFF. The CDR3 DNA follows: TGTGCCAGCAGGGAGCTAGCGGGAGAAAACAATGAGCAGTTCTTC.

This clone was seen a handful of times. The V gene is TRBV4-1, the J gene TRBJ1-5; tentatively, D is TRBD1 (5 bases). The CDR3 has 15 amino acids. The V gene's germline CDR1 is MGHRA and CDR2 YSYEKL. V was trimmed by 0 bases and J by 7 bases, leaving 13 bases between them. Here the CDR3 DNA reads TGCGCCAGCAGCCAAGAAGGAGGGGTCGGACAGCCCCAGCATTTT. Protein: CASSQEGGVGQPQHF.

CDR3 residues: CASSLRFRGQLGEQYF. The DNA of the CDR3 is TGTGCCAGCAGCTTAAGATTTAGGGGACAGCTAGGGGAGCAGTACTTC. This chain joins TRBV7-6 and TRBJ2-7, with 7 positions matching TRBD1. Trimming at V came to 2 bases and at J to 7 bases, leaving 14 bases not matched to a gene. CDR1 and CDR2 (germline): SGHVS, FNYEAQ. This CDR3 spans 16 amino acids.

CDR3 DNA sequence: TGTGCCAGCGGTAGCCACCTAAGCACAGATACGCAGTATTTT. Its translation is CASGSHLSTDTQYF. The rearrangement joins TRBV9 to TRBJ2-3, with D uncertain. The CDR3 totals 14 residues. The V end lost 7 bases, the J end lost 0 bases, and 12 bases lay between the germline ends. Germline assignment: CDR1 SGDLS and CDR2 YYNGEE.

The chain combines TRBV27 with TRBJ1-1; D might be TRBD1 (5 bases). Germline V gene lookup returns CDR1 MNHEY and CDR2 SMNVEV (reference sequence). The V end was cut by 5 bases, the J end by 5 bases, with 12 bases between. The CDR3 extends over 13 amino acids. CDR3 amino acids: CASSPREGTEAFF. The DNA of the CDR3 is TGTGCCAGCAGTCCACGGGAGGGGACTGAAGCTTTCTTT.

The CDR3 DNA sequence: TGCGCCAGCAGCTGGGACAGGGGGGACGGGGAGCTGTTTTTT. It encodes CASSWDRGDGELFF. The rearrangement joins TRBV5-1 to TRBJ2-2; 11 bases are shared with TRBD1. V dropped 3 bases and J dropped 7; count of bases not matched to a gene: 2. CDR3 length equals 14 residues. From germline, CDR1 is SGHRS and CDR2 YFSETQ.

This chain links TRBV27 with TRBJ1-1; 7 bases are a match to TRBD1. CDR1 is MNHEY and CDR2 is SMNVEV in the germline V gene (reference sequence). The CDR3 covers 14 residues. J was trimmed by 5 bases and V by 6 bases; bases with no gene match: 9. CDR3 region: CASRPIGGGTEAFF. The CDR3 coding sequence is TGTGCCAGCAGACCGATAGGGGGCGGAACTGAAGCTTTCTTT.

This clone came up once. Germline and junction disagree at one end, which may indicate a read error. CDR3 protein: CASCFWSPPKDEQYF. CDR3 bases: TGTGCCAGCTGTTTCTGGAGTCCCCCCAAAGACGAGCAGTACTTC. The V call is TRBV28, the J call TRBJ2-7; no clear D gene. CDR3 size: 15 residues. Germline V gene sequence: CDR1 MDHEN, CDR2 SYDVKM.

The rearrangement uses TRBV19 and TRBJ1-5; 7 bases match TRBD1. The CDR3 is 14 amino acids. The ends lost 4 bases at V and 2 bases at J; junction bases unmatched: 2. The germline V gene encodes CDR1 LNHDA and CDR2 SQIVND (reference sequence). The CDR3 loop reads CASSTDRGNQPQHF. DNA of the CDR3: TGTGCCAGTAGTACCGACAGGGGCAATCAGCCCCAGCATTTT.

The table lists this clone with a count of one. The chain combines TRBV5-1 with TRBJ2-7; 7 bases align to TRBD2. The CDR3 loop spans 13 amino acids. Germline CDR1 and CDR2: SGHRS and YFSETQ. V trimming: 4 bases; J trimming: 4 bases; junction bases outside the gene matches: 5. Here the CDR3 DNA reads TGCGCCAGCAGCCTTCCTAGCGGATACGAGCAGTACTTC. This encodes CASSLPSGYEQYF.

The CDR3 DNA reads as TGTGCCAGCAGCTTACGGACTAGCGCTGGTGAGCAGTTCTTC. Protein: CASSLRTSAGEQFF. V and J are TRBV9 and TRBJ2-1, with 9 bases that match TRBD2. J gave up 9 bases and V 4 bases, and 8 bases lay outside the gene matches. Germline V gene lookup returns CDR1 SGDLS and CDR2 YYNGEE. CDR3 length equals 14 residues.

The chain uses TRBV6-1 and TRBJ2-3, with D tentatively TRBD1 (6 bases). Germline V gene sequence: CDR1 MNHNS, CDR2 SASEGT. Trimming shortened V by 1 base and J by 3 bases, and 14 bases separated the two germline ends. The CDR3 runs 16 residues. This CDR3 reads CASSEVAGARTDTQYF. The DNA of the CDR3 is TGTGCCAGCAGTGAAGTCGCAGGGGCTAGGACAGATACGCAGTATTTT.

This chain uses TRBV27 with TRBJ2-7; D possibly corresponds to TRBD1 (5 bases). This CDR3 region has 14 residues. Trimming took off 3 bases at V and 5 bases at J, with 14 bases between the two ends. The germline gives CDR1 MNHEY, CDR2 SMNVEV (reference sequence). CDR3 sequence: CASSLSQGVHEQYF. CDR3 nucleotide sequence: TGTGCCAGCAGTTTGAGCCAGGGCGTCCACGAGCAGTACTTC.

V usage is TRBV30 and J usage is TRBJ2-7; 9 bases fit TRBD1. This CDR3 comprises 13 residues. Germline V gives CDR1 GTSNPN, CDR2 SVGIG (reference sequence). Germline trimming cut 4 bases from V and 5 bases from J; bases unmatched to any gene: 6. This CDR3 reads CAWTVTGGNEQYF. The DNA of the CDR3 is TGTGCCTGGACGGTCACAGGGGGCAACGAGCAGTACTTC.

This clone was recorded a few times. The J gene is TRBJ2-7, the V gene TRBV4-1; 11 bases align to TRBD2. This CDR3 contains 15 residues. Looked up from germline, CDR1 is MGHRA and CDR2 is YSYEKL. Trimming cost V 3 bases and J 2 bases; bases outside gene matches: 3. CDR3 nucleotides: TGCGCCAGCAGCCACCATAGCGGGAGGGCCTACGAGCAGTACTTC. This encodes CASSHHSGRAYEQYF.